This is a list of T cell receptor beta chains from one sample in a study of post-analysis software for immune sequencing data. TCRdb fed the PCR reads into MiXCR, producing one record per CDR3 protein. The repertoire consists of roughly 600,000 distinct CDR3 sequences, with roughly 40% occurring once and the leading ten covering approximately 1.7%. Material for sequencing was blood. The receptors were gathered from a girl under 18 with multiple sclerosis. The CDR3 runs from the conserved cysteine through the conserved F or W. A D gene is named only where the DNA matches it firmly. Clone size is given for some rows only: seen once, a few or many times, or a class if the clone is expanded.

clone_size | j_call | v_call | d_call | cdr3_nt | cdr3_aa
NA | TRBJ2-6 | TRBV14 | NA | TGTGCCAGCAGCCAAGGGGAGCCTGGGGCCAACGTCCTGACTTTC | CASSQGEPGANVLTF
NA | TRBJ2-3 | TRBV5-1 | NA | TGCGCCAGCAGCTTGGCGTACGGGGCAGGAGATACGCAGTATTTT | CASSLAYGAGDTQYF
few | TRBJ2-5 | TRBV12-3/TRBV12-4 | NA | TGTGCCAGCAGTCCCCGGGGACTTGAAGAGACCCAGTACTTC | CASSPRGLEETQYF
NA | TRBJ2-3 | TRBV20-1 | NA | TGCAGTGCTAGTACTAGCTTTGGAGATACGCAGTATTTT | CSASTSFGDTQYF
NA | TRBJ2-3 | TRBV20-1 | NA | TGCAGTGCTAGCGTGCTAGGCACAGATACGCAGTATTTT | CSASVLGTDTQYF
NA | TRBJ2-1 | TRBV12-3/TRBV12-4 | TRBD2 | TGTGCCAGCAGTTTCAAGCGGGAGGGCCTCTCGGATGAGCAGTTCTTC | CASSFKREGLSDEQFF
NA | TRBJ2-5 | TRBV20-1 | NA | TGCAGTGCTCGGGACCGCTACACCCAAGAGACCCAGTACTTC | CSARDRYTQETQYF
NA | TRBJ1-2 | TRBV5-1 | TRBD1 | TGCGCCAGCAGCCCCTTCGAGGGGGCGGGCTATGGCTACACCTTC | CASSPFEGAGYGYTF
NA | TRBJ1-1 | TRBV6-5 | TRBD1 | TGTACCAGCAGACAAACAGGGGGCGGTGAAGCTTTCTTT | CTSRQTGGGEAFF
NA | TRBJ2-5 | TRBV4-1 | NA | TGCGCCAGCAGACCCACCACTAGTCGTGAGACCCAGTACTTC | CASRPTTSRETQYF